Listed here are 10 T cell receptor beta chains from one sample, sequenced in a study of breast tumors, draining lymph nodes, adjacent tissues. Breast cancer patients provided tissue from their axillary draining lymph nodes. TCRdb passed the multiplex PCR reads through MiXCR, listing each CDR3 protein once. The table has fewer than 200,000 distinct CDR3 sequences, about 33% seen once. Sequencing was carried out using axillary lymph node tissue. The receptors stem from a female donor with breast cancer. Some clones in this sample may be carry-over from other donors' samples.

In this sample, this clonotype turned up many times. J is TRBJ2-2 and V is TRBV29-1, with D uncertain. The CDR3 covers 19 residues. Germline lookup yields CDR1 SQVTM and CDR2 ANQGSEA. The V gene lost 1 base and the J gene lost 0 bases, with 21 bases spanning the gap. CDR3 DNA sequence: TGCAGCGTTGAAGTGCTGTCAGCACGTCACCAAACGAACACCGGGGAGCTGTTTTTT. Translated: CSVEVLSARHQTNTGELFF.

V and J are TRBV20-1 and TRBJ1-2; D remains unclear. The CDR3 extends over 15 amino acids. Per the germline V gene, CDR1 is DFQATT and CDR2 is SNEGSKA (reference sequence). Trimming shortened V by 3 bases and J by 4 bases, and 18 bases separated the two germline ends. DNA of the CDR3: TGCAGTGCTAGGGAGGTAGGAGGGAGAGCCTATGGCTACACCTTC. It is translated as CSAREVGGRAYGYTF.

V gene TRBV6-4 combines with J gene TRBJ2-7, with 10 positions matching TRBD1. CDR3 size: 17 residues. J lost 2 bases, V lost 6 bases, and 13 bases had no gene match. Germline V gives CDR1 MRHNA, CDR2 SNTAGT. CDR3 in amino acids: CASRPPETGGAAYEQYF. CDR3 nucleotide sequence: TGTGCCAGCAGACCACCGGAGACAGGGGGCGCAGCCTACGAGCAGTACTTC.

This rearrangement joins TRBV6-2 or TRBV6-3 to TRBJ1-2; D not resolved. CDR1 and CDR2 (germline): MNHEY, SVGEGT. The V gene lost 6 bases and the J gene lost 0 bases, with 14 bases spanning the gap. The CDR3 has 15 amino acids. The CDR3 bases are TGTGCCAGCAGGACGGCCATGATTTCTAACTATGGCTACACCTTC. Translating gives CASRTAMISNYGYTF.

Only one count was recorded for this clonotype. A single base separates this from a much larger clone, so it may be a read error. This rearrangement joins TRBV6-6 to TRBJ2-7, with 9 bases aligning to TRBD2. Unmatched junction bases numbered 17, after V lost 8 bases and J lost 0 bases. The CDR3 length is 18 residues. Germline V gene lookup returns CDR1 MNHNY and CDR2 SVGAGI (reference sequence). For the CDR3, the DNA is TGTGCCAGCGGTTTACTCAAATTAGCGGGAGCCAGCTCCTACGAGCAGTACTTC. It encodes CASGLLKLAGASSYEQYF.

A remark on this clonotype: One end of the junction fails to match germline, which may point to a read error. This chain connects TRBV6-1 to TRBJ2-1, with 8 bases aligning to TRBD1. The CDR3 consists of 18 residues. The germline V gene encodes CDR1 MNHNS and CDR2 SASEGT. The CDR3 loop reads CASSESVQGAGAYSEQFF. CDR3 DNA: TGTGCCAGCAGTGAATCGGTGCAGGGGGCAGGCGCCTACAGTGAGCAGTTCTTC.

This clonotype has ten or more counts. The V and J genes are TRBV4-2 and TRBJ2-2; D might be TRBD1 (5 bases). Germline CDR1 reads LGHNA; CDR2 reads YNFKEQ. There are 18 residues in the CDR3. The V end lost 0 bases, the J end lost 0 bases, and 14 bases lay between the germline ends. The CDR3 sequence is CASSQEGWGYSNTGELFF. In nucleotides, the CDR3 is TGTGCCAGCAGCCAAGAAGGGTGGGGCTACTCGAACACCGGGGAGCTGTTTTTT.

This clonotype has more than one count but fewer than ten. V and J are TRBV5-8 and TRBJ2-2, with 11 bases matching TRBD2. Germline lookup yields CDR1 SGHTS and CDR2 YDEGEE. The CDR3 covers 16 residues. V was clipped by 1 base and J by 5 bases; unmatched bases: 4. This CDR3 is CASSLLLAGETGELFF. The CDR3 nucleotides read TGTGCCAGCAGCTTGCTACTAGCGGGAGAAACCGGGGAGCTGTTTTTT.

This clonotype was detected only a few times. A much larger clone lies one base from this, so it may be a read error. CDR3 bases: TGTGCCAGCAGCTCCCACCAAGCGGCGGGATTCTACAATGAGCAGTTCTTC. Translation gives CASSSHQAAGFYNEQFF. The gene calls are TRBV11-3 and TRBJ2-1; possibly TRBD2 for D (6 bases). The CDR3 runs to 17 residues. V was shortened by 4 bases and J by 3 bases, with 19 bases between the two germline ends. Looked up from germline, CDR1 is SGHNT and CDR2 is YENEEA.

This clonotype was found many times. The chain uses TRBV5-4 and TRBJ2-2; D ambiguous. Germline loops: CDR1 SGHNT, CDR2 YYREEE (reference sequence). Deletions cut 4 bases from V and 5 bases from J, with 6 bases between. The CDR3 runs to 12 residues. The DNA of the CDR3 is TGTGCCAGCAGCACTTATACCGGGGAGCTGTTTTTT. Translated: CASSTYTGELFF.